These 2 T cell receptor beta chains share one sample of origin, sequenced in a study of control samples from healthy donors and cancer patients. Libraries were prepared by immunoSEQ multiplex PCR; TCRdb keeps only in-frame clonotypes and omits some of them. This table has 100,000 to 150,000 clones, about 90% appearing once. Sequencing input: blood. All receptors derive from a man between 18 and 29 years old in good health.

This clone was seen a single time. The V gene is TRBV6-5, the J gene TRBJ1-1; D call uncertain. CDR1 MNHEY and CDR2 SVGAGI come from the germline V gene. V was shortened by 8 bases and J by 1 base, with 14 bases between the two germline ends. The CDR3 covers 14 residues. The DNA of the CDR3 is TGTGCCAGCTCAGTGAGGATGGGGAACACTGAAGCTTTCTTT. Translated, it gives CASSVRMGNTEAFF.

The V call is TRBV18, the J call TRBJ2-3; tentatively, D is TRBD1 or TRBD2 (5 bases each). The CDR3 is made up of 13 amino acids. V lost 8 bases to trimming and J lost 2 bases, with 11 bases between them. Looked up from germline, CDR1 is KGHSH and CDR2 is LQKENI. CDR3 sequence (DNA): TGTGCCAGCGGCCGGGACCACACAGATACGCAGTATTTT. Translating it yields CASGRDHTDTQYF.